This TCR beta chain was identified during a study of blood T cell repertoires in COVID-19 (dated by TCRdb to about 2020). With respect to the entire study: Collaborator samples came from the United States, Italy and Spain and covered acute and convalescent phases of COVID-19. The prospective study material was composed of cDNA or gDNA derived from T cells, B-cell-depleted T cells, or PBMCs. The samples were drawn from the first 160 participants of the ongoing ImmuneRACE study and from some 1,300 subjects provided by 6 global collaborators. The repertoires were released in a freely available public database intended as a resource for research on the immune response to SARS-CoV-2. Sample metadata almost always included a de-identified subject ID, COVID-19 status, age in years and sex. The dataset comprised deeply sampled blood TCRbeta repertoires from subjects exposed to, actively infected with, or recovered from COVID-19. HLA class I and class II types, where available, came from metadata supplied by the sample provider rather than from assay-based typing. Results the study describes overall, beyond this receptor: The amount of clinical and demographic metadata varied by source and participant and was provided uncurated.

Each collaborating institution followed its own protocols to collect whole blood in K2EDTA tubes. For TCRbeta analysis, collaborators shipped samples as frozen whole blood, isolated PBMCs, or DNA extracted from either of those sample types. TCRbeta CDR3 regions were amplified from genomic DNA by means of the immunoSEQ Assay, a bias-controlled multiplex PCR. As for the original processing: Nucleated cell counts per sample were estimated from amplification of reference gene primers within the assay. To quantify the absolute abundance of each unique TCRbeta CDR3 rearrangement, sequence reads were collapsed and filtered. Productive Simpson clonality was computed per sample as the square root of Simpson's diversity index over productive rearrangements. The immuneACCESS repertoire file appears here via TCRdb, limited to in-frame rearrangements. These files lack a portion of the clones; in checked studies, under half of the deficit traces to unresolved V genes, and the cause of the others is not known. For V, J and clone size, that table is used; D and trimming come from the DNA. This sample holds just under 90,000 clones; 90% to 95% were observed only once. Approximately 1.7% of the sample comes from the top ten.

From a lookup of the germline V gene, CDR1 and CDR2 are KGHSH and LQKENI. V lost 1 base and J lost 7 bases, and the count of bases not matched to a germline gene is 7. The CDR3 measures 17 amino acids from cysteine to phenylalanine. The retained sequence is limited to the CDR3, 51 bases, with the frame set at the first base. This clone was seen just once. The clone's antigen remains unknown. No much larger clone is present one base from it, and per-base qualities are unavailable. The chain employs TRBV18 and TRBJ2-2; 12 bases in between match TRBD2. The sample was peripheral blood. The receptor was isolated from a man aged 60-69 years with acute or convalescent COVID-19. The DNA reads as follows: TGTGCCAGCTCACCACTAACGACTAGCGGGAGTAGCGGGGAGCTGTTTTTT. This sequence encodes CASSPLTTSGSSGELFF.